Listed here are 24 T cell receptor beta chains from one sample, sequenced in a study of a mutant IDH1 vaccine in newly diagnosed glioma. Produced via immunoSEQ multiplex PCR; TCRdb's table is partial and in-frame only. The sample gives approximately 60,000 clones, roughly 84% of which show up once; roughly 4% is in the top ten. Regarding time point: week 23, last vaccination. Doses consisted of 300 ug of mutant IDH1 20-mer peptide each, paired with topical imiquimod. These receptors lack a known antigen. The sample was PBMCs, taken from a glioma patient whose treatment included an IDH1 peptide vaccine. The source is a man between 25 and 39 years old with glioma.

As for this clone: This CDR3 fails to terminate in the conserved phenylalanine or tryptophan, so it likely reflects a read error. The V call is TRBV6-4, the J call TRBJ1-2; 7 bases agree with TRBD1. Unmatched junction bases numbered 6, after V lost 2 bases and J lost 3 bases. CDR3 length: 15 residues. Germline V lookup: CDR1 MRHNA, CDR2 SNTAGT. CDR3 in DNA: TGTGCCAGCAGTGACGTTTCGGGACAGTACTATGGCTACACCCTC. Encoded protein: CASSDVSGQYYGYTL.

The chain recombines TRBV14 with TRBJ1-2; possible D gene TRBD1, 5 bases. The CDR3 extends over 16 amino acids. V was pared by 0 bases and J by 4 bases, with 15 bases between. CDR1 is SGHDN, CDR2 FVKESK, per germline. The CDR3 sequence: CASSQDRGGAGYGYTF. DNA for the CDR3: TGTGCCAGCAGCCAAGACCGCGGAGGGGCGGGCTATGGCTACACCTTC.

This chain uses TRBV6-1 with TRBJ2-1, with a possible D match to TRBD2 (7 bases). Germline V CDR1 and CDR2: MNHNS, SASEGT. CDR3 length: 14 amino acids. V gave up 2 bases and J gave up 5 bases, with 10 bases separating them. CDR3: CASSETGGHNEQFF. The CDR3 DNA sequence: TGTGCCAGCAGTGAAACCGGGGGGCACAATGAGCAGTTCTTC.

V is TRBV7-8 and J is TRBJ2-7; 8 bases agree with TRBD2. This CDR3 has 13 residues. The J segment lost 3 bases and the V segment lost 6 bases, leaving 4 bases of the junction unmatched. Germline V gene lookup returns CDR1 SGHVS and CDR2 FQNEAQ. CDR3 in amino acids: CASRAGTSYEQYF. The CDR3 DNA follows: TGTGCCAGCAGGGCCGGGACTAGCTACGAGCAGTACTTC. The full variable domain, completed using reference TRBV7-8 and TRBJ2-7, is GAGVSQSPRYKVAKRGQDVALRCDPISGHVSLFWYQQALGQGPEFLTYFQNEAQLDKSGLPSDRFFAERPEGSVSTLKIQRTQQEDSAVYLCASRAGTSYEQYFGPGTRLTVT.

The chain combines TRBV27 with TRBJ2-7; no firm D call. Trimming took off 6 bases at V and 5 bases at J, with 11 bases between the two ends. The CDR3 covers 12 residues. CDR1 is MNHEY, CDR2 SMNVEV, per germline (reference sequence). The CDR3 region is CASRRPGNEQYF. The CDR3 region has the DNA TGTGCCAGCAGGAGGCCAGGTAACGAGCAGTACTTC.

J is TRBJ2-7 and V is TRBV4-1; the D gene is possibly TRBD1 (5 bases). V was trimmed by 3 bases and J by 7 bases, leaving 19 bases between them. The CDR3 runs 15 residues. The V gene's germline CDR1 is MGHRA and CDR2 YSYEKL. DNA of the CDR3: TGCGCCAGCAGCCAGGACAACTTACCCTACGTGGAGCAGTACTTC. Protein sequence: CASSQDNLPYVEQYF.

Written as DNA, the CDR3 is TGCGCCAGCAGCTTGGTCGCCGGGAGCCAAGAGACCCAGTACTTC. Its translation: CASSLVAGSQETQYF. V is TRBV5-1 and J is TRBJ2-5; the D gene is possibly TRBD2 (6 bases). V was clipped by 0 bases and J by 1 base, with 10 bases between them. Per the germline V gene, CDR1 is SGHRS and CDR2 is YFSETQ. The CDR3 is 15 residues long.

A few counts support this clone. J is TRBJ1-5 and V is TRBV11-2; D is unclear. The germline V gene has CDR1 SGHAT and CDR2 FQNNGV. The CDR3 is 14 amino acids. V was pared by 3 bases and J by 6 bases, with 12 bases between. The CDR3: CASSFTAPGQPQHF. The CDR3 DNA sequence: TGTGCCAGCAGCTTTACAGCGCCCGGTCAGCCCCAGCATTTT.

The DNA of the CDR3 is TGTGCCAGTACCCGAGGAGGCATTTCTGAAGCTTTCTTT. As protein: CASTRGGISEAFF. The chain carries TRBV19 and TRBJ1-1; D is unresolved. Deletions cut 7 bases from V and 6 bases from J, with 15 bases between. The CDR3 is 13 amino acids. CDR1 is LNHDA, CDR2 SQIVND, per germline (reference sequence).

The chain has TRBV11-3 and TRBJ2-1; 7 nucleotides agree with TRBD1. Germline loops: CDR1 SGHNT, CDR2 YENEEA. Germline trimming cut 5 bases from V and 0 bases from J; bases unmatched to any gene: 7. The CDR3 is 16 amino acids. The CDR3 loop reads CASSPGQASSYNEQFF. CDR3 sequence (DNA): TGTGCCAGCAGCCCTGGACAGGCGAGCTCCTACAATGAGCAGTTCTTC.

The chain combines TRBV6-1 with TRBJ1-5; 7 bases are a match to TRBD1. CDR1 MNHNS and CDR2 SASEGT come from the germline V gene. The CDR3 length is 12 residues. V lost 6 bases and J lost 4; bases outside the gene matches: 0. This chain's CDR3 is CASSRGNQPQHF. CDR3 coding DNA: TGTGCCAGCAGCAGGGGGAATCAGCCCCAGCATTTT.

This clone was recorded once. The CDR3 coding sequence is TGTGCCAGTAGTATGCTTCGGGGTAGCGGGGAACAAGAGACCCAGTACTTC. Amino acid sequence: CASSMLRGSGEQETQYF. The rearrangement joins TRBV19 to TRBJ2-5; 8 bases map to TRBD2. The length of the CDR3 is 17 residues. Germline V gene data show CDR1 as LNHDA and CDR2 as SQIVND (reference sequence). J lost 2 bases, V lost 3 bases, and 11 bases had no gene match.

The chain employs TRBV4-2 and TRBJ1-1; perhaps TRBD1 as D (5 bases). Trimming cost V 0 bases and J 3 bases, with 20 bases left between them. CDR1 is LGHNA and CDR2 is YNFKEQ in the germline V gene. CDR3 length: 18 amino acids. CDR3 region: CASSQEGVGQGLYTEAFF. In nucleotides, the CDR3 is TGTGCCAGCAGCCAAGAGGGAGTGGGCCAGGGCTTGTACACTGAAGCTTTCTTT.

This clone was recorded a few times. CDR3 in DNA: TGTGCCAGCTCACGAGGGACGGAGAACACTGAAGCTTTCTTT. Translating it yields CASSRGTENTEAFF. The chain links TRBV18 to TRBJ1-1; D is perhaps TRBD1 (5 bases). Between the trimmed V and J ends, which lost 4 bases and 1 base, there was a span of 10 bases. The germline V gene encodes CDR1 KGHSH and CDR2 LQKENI. The CDR3 covers 14 residues.

This rearrangement joins TRBV2 to TRBJ2-1; no clear D gene. Germline CDR1 and CDR2: SNHLY and FYNNEI. The CDR3 length is 11 residues. Trimming pared 10 bases from V and 13 bases from J, leaving 17 bases between. The chain's CDR3 is CATSMTFSQFF. The CDR3 DNA follows: TGTGCCACCTCAATGACCTTTTCCCAGTTCTTC.

V and J are TRBV4-1 and TRBJ1-1; D perhaps matches TRBD1 (6 bases). Between the trimmed V and J ends, which lost 0 bases and 3 bases, there was a span of 11 bases. The CDR3 consists of 15 residues. Germline CDR1 MGHRA, CDR2 YSYEKL. Here the CDR3 reads CASSQDPGVYTEAFF. CDR3 nucleotide sequence: TGCGCCAGCAGCCAAGACCCAGGGGTATACACTGAAGCTTTCTTT.

V and J are TRBV10-2 and TRBJ1-5; D unresolved. V shed 6 bases and J shed 6 bases, with 18 bases lying between them. Germline CDR1 WSHSY, CDR2 SAAADI. This CDR3 is built from 15 residues. In DNA form, the CDR3 reads TGCGCCAGCAGCCCCCGGGAGACTCGTAGTCAGCCCCAGCATTTT. Protein: CASSPRETRSQPQHF.

The rearrangement uses TRBV19 and TRBJ1-1; D is perhaps TRBD1 (5 bases). The CDR3 has 16 amino acids. CDR1 is LNHDA, CDR2 SQIVND, per germline (reference sequence). Trimming cost V 5 bases and J 1 base, with 17 bases left between them. The CDR3 nucleotides are TGTGCCAGTAGTCCGACGACAGCAGGGAAGAACACTGAAGCTTTCTTT. Translating it yields CASSPTTAGKNTEAFF.

V is TRBV13 and J is TRBJ2-1; D is uncertain. The CDR3 sequence is 11 residues long. Per the germline V gene, CDR1 is PRHDT and CDR2 is FYEKMQ (reference sequence). With 5 bases removed from V and 8 bases from J, the gap between germline ends came to 7 bases. CDR3 coding DNA: TGTGCCAGCAGCCTCAACGATGAGCAGTTCTTC. This gives the protein CASSLNDEQFF. Together with reference TRBV13 and TRBJ2-1, the CDR3 gives the full variable domain: AAGVIQSPRHLIKEKRETATLKCYPIPRHDTVYWYQQGPGQDPQFLISFYEKMQSDKGSIPDRFSAQQFSDYHSELNMSSLELGDSALYFCASSLNDEQFFGPGTRLTVL.

V is TRBV19 and J is TRBJ2-1; D is possibly TRBD1 (6 bases). CDR1 and CDR2 from the germline V gene are LNHDA and SQIVND (reference sequence). Between the trimmed V and J ends, which lost 0 bases and 7 bases, there was a span of 13 bases. The CDR3 loop spans 15 amino acids. Here the CDR3 reads CASSIDPGAKNEQFF. The CDR3 nucleotides read TGTGCCAGTAGTATAGACCCAGGGGCGAAGAATGAGCAGTTCTTC.

This sequence joins TRBV21-1 and TRBJ1-4; no DNA check was done on the table's D call, TRBD1. TRBV21-1 is deemed a pseudogene. This CDR3 contains 20 residues. Written as DNA, the CDR3 is TGTGCCAGCAGCAAAAGATCGGACAGGGGGCGCGATCCAACTAATGAAAAACTGTTTTTT. It codes for CASSKRSDRGRDPTNEKLFF.

The chain has TRBV6-5 and TRBJ1-6, with D hard to call. CDR3 length: 13 residues. The germline V and J ends were trimmed by 3 bases and 9 bases, with 9 bases remaining between them. Germline V CDR1 and CDR2: MNHEY, SVGAGI. In nucleotides, the CDR3 is TGTGCCAGCAGTTATTGGGAGAGTTCACCCCTCCACTTT. It yields the protein CASSYWESSPLHF.

The rearrangement joins TRBV14 to TRBJ1-4; D ambiguous. The length of the CDR3 is 14 residues. Between the trimmed V and J ends, which lost 1 base and 5 bases, there was a span of 8 bases. Germline loops: CDR1 SGHDN, CDR2 FVKESK. In DNA, the CDR3 is TGTGCCAGCAGCCAAGGGGGTTACAATGAAAAACTGTTTTTT. Its protein is CASSQGGYNEKLFF. The whole variable domain, remainder taken from reference TRBV14 and TRBJ1-4, is EAGVTQFPSHSVIEKGQTVTLRCDPISGHDNLYWYRRVMGKEIKFLLHFVKESKQDESGMPNNRFLAERTGGTYSTLKVQPAELEDSGVYFCASSQGGYNEKLFFGSGTQLSVL.

The J gene is TRBJ1-6, the V gene TRBV18; D perhaps matches TRBD1 (5 bases). V lost 0 bases and J lost 6, with 9 bases in between. The CDR3 sequence is 15 residues long. The germline V gene encodes CDR1 KGHSH and CDR2 LQKENI. The CDR3 spells CASSPPGRGNSPLHF. Written as DNA, the CDR3 is TGTGCCAGCTCACCACCCGGGAGGGGTAATTCACCCCTCCACTTT.